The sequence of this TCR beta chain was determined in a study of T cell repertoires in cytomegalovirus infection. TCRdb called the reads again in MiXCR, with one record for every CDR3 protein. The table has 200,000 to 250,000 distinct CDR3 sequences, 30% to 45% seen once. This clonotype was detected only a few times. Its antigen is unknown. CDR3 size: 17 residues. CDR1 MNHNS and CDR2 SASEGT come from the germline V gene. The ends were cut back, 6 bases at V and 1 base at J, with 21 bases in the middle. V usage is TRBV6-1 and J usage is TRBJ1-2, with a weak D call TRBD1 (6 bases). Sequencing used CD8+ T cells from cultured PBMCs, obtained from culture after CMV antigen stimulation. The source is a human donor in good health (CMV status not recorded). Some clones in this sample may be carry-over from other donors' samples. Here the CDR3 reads CASRPGGAPTINYGYTF. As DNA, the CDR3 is TGTGCCAGCAGGCCCGGGGGGGCCCCGACCATTAACTATGGCTACACCTTC.